Listed below are T cell receptor beta chains from one sample, sequenced in a study of OX40 agonist ivuxolimab in advanced cancers. Measured with immunoSEQ multiplex PCR; TCRdb has only the in-frame clones, and not every one. Among approximately 90,000 clones listed, roughly nine tenths were seen once. This sample comprised CD4+ or CD8+ T cells sorted from blood, obtained in a trial of the OX40 agonist ivuxolimab. The receptors shown here come from an adult with an advanced solid tumor such as melanoma, head and neck, liver or kidney cancer. Both conserved end residues are part of each CDR3. The D gene is left open where the match is weak. A row's size may be missing; if present it is once, few, many or a size class.

J gene | clone size | D gene | V gene | CDR3 protein | CDR3 DNA
TRBJ2-7 | . | TRBD2 | TRBV2 | CASRRVAGVTYEQYF | TGTGCCAGCAGGAGGGTAGCGGGAGTCACCTACGAGCAGTACTTC
TRBJ2-5 | . | . | TRBV7-9 | CASSLVGGETQYF | TGTGCCAGCAGCTTAGTAGGGGGGGAGACCCAGTACTTC
TRBJ1-1 | once | . | TRBV28 | CASSLDPGGMGSTEAFF | TGTGCCAGCAGTTTAGATCCCGGGGGTATGGGGAGCACTGAAGCTTTCTTT
TRBJ2-5 | . | TRBD2 | TRBV6-1 | CASSERLAGGQETQYF | TGTGCCAGCAGTGAGAGATTAGCGGGAGGGCAAGAGACCCAGTACTTC
TRBJ2-1 | . | TRBD2 | TRBV7-9 | CASRVAGSHNEQFF | TGTGCCAGCCGAGTAGCGGGATCCCACAATGAGCAGTTCTTC
TRBJ1-1 | . | . | TRBV4-2 | CASSQEMAGNTEAFF | TGTGCCAGCAGCCAAGAAATGGCGGGAAACACTGAAGCTTTCTTT
TRBJ2-7 | . | TRBD2 | TRBV18 | CASSPHVAGGPYEQYF | TGTGCCAGCTCACCACACGTAGCGGGAGGGCCGTACGAGCAGTACTTC
TRBJ2-5 | . | TRBD2 | TRBV28 | CASSPRLALRQNQETQYF | TGTGCCAGTAGTCCCCGACTAGCGTTAAGACAGAACCAAGAGACCCAGTACTTC
TRBJ1-2 | . | . | TRBV4-1 | CASSTRAPAGYTF | TGCGCCAGCAGCACCCGTGCTCCCGCGGGCTACACCTTC
TRBJ2-7 | . | . | TRBV4-3 | CASSQRRDSYEQYF | TGCGCCAGCAGCCAGAGGCGGGACAGCTACGAGCAGTACTTC
TRBJ1-1 | few | . | TRBV14 | CASSRNINAEAFF | TGTGCCAGCAGCCGGAACATAAACGCTGAAGCTTTCTTT
TRBJ1-1 | . | TRBD1 | TRBV6-1 | CASSRTGSDTEAFF | TGTGCCAGCAGCCGGACAGGGTCGGACACTGAAGCTTTCTTT
TRBJ2-1 | once | TRBD2 | TRBV29-1 | CSVEVPVLAGGLSSYNEQFF | TGCAGCGTTGAAGTTCCGGTGCTAGCGGGAGGGCTAAGCTCCTACAATGAGCAGTTCTTC
TRBJ2-7 | . | TRBD2 | TRBV5-1 | CASSLGTSGYEQYF | TGCGCCAGCAGCCTGGGGACTAGCGGGTACGAGCAGTACTTC
TRBJ2-7 | . | . | TRBV15 | CATSRDGGTYEQYF | TGTGCCACCAGCAGAGATGGGGGTACCTACGAGCAGTACTTC
TRBJ1-4 | . | . | TRBV28 | CASRRGFEDEKLFF | TGTGCCAGCAGGAGGGGCTTCGAAGATGAAAAACTGTTTTTT
TRBJ2-1 | . | . | TRBV5-1 | CASLNPPSYNEQFF | TGCGCCAGCCTTAACCCCCCATCCTACAATGAGCAGTTCTTC
TRBJ2-5 | . | . | TRBV5-1 | CASKEDNQETQYF | TGCGCCAGCAAGGAAGACAACCAAGAGACCCAGTACTTC
TRBJ1-4 | . | . | TRBV2 | CASSEGVTGEKLFF | TGTGCCAGCAGTGAGGGGGTGACTGGCGAAAAACTGTTTTTT
TRBJ2-3 | . | TRBD2 | TRBV11-2 | CADRWMAGGRDTQYF | TGTGCCGACCGGTGGATGGCGGGAGGCAGGGATACGCAGTATTTT
TRBJ1-1 | . | TRBD1 | TRBV5-1 | CASSSGQGTTEAFF | TGCGCCAGCAGCTCGGGACAGGGGACCACTGAAGCTTTCTTT
TRBJ1-1 | . | . | TRBV5-1 | CASSQNTEAFF | TGCGCCAGCAGCCAGAACACTGAAGCTTTCTTT
TRBJ1-2 | . | TRBD1 | TRBV7-9 | CASTFRTGPAPAF | TGTGCCAGCACCTTCCGGACAGGCCCGGCACCGGCCTTC
TRBJ2-7 | . | . | TRBV18 | CASSPQNSDEQYF | TGTGCCAGCTCACCACAGAATTCTGACGAGCAGTACTTC
TRBJ1-2 | . | TRBD1 | TRBV7-2 | CASSLGLRGTGTGYTF | TGTGCCAGCAGCTTAGGTCTCCGTGGGACAGGGACTGGCTACACCTTC
TRBJ1-5 | . | . | TRBV7-2 | CASSPRRLGGPLSNQPQHF | TGTGCCAGCAGCCCACGGAGATTGGGGGGGCCCTTAAGCAATCAGCCCCAGCATTTT
TRBJ2-5 | . | TRBD2 | TRBV25-1 | CASSGVAGESQETQYF | TGTGCCAGCAGTGGCGTAGCGGGAGAGTCCCAAGAGACCCAGTACTTC
TRBJ2-7 | . | TRBD2 | TRBV2 | CASRMSGSPYEQYF | TGTGCCAGCAGGATGAGCGGGAGCCCCTACGAGCAGTACTTC
TRBJ2-1 | . | TRBD1 | TRBV30 | CAWSKGGMMSNEQFF | TGTGCCTGGAGTAAAGGGGGCATGATGTCGAATGAGCAGTTCTTC
TRBJ2-6 | . | . | TRBV28 | CASSRVPPSWGANVLTF | TGTGCCAGCAGTCGAGTACCCCCTTCGTGGGGGGCCAACGTCCTGACTTTC
TRBJ1-1 | few | . | TRBV9 | CASSPEQGVNTEAFF | TGTGCCAGCAGCCCTGAACAGGGCGTGAACACTGAAGCTTTCTTT
TRBJ2-2 | . | . | TRBV30 | CAWTPMWPGRAGELFF | TGTGCCTGGACCCCAATGTGGCCAGGGCGGGCCGGGGAGCTGTTTTTT
TRBJ2-2 | . | . | TRBV5-1 | CASSLGPGGPPGELFF | TGCGCCAGCAGCTTGGGGCCAGGAGGGCCTCCCGGGGAGCTGTTTTTT
TRBJ1-5 | . | TRBD1 | TRBV6-6 | CASSPRQGQSNQPQHF | TGTGCCAGCAGCCCGAGACAGGGGCAGAGCAATCAGCCCCAGCATTTT
TRBJ2-6 | . | . | TRBV10-1 | CASSGSPFSYSPGANVLTF | TGCGCCAGCAGTGGTTCGCCCTTTAGCTATTCTCCTGGGGCCAACGTCCTGACTTTC
TRBJ2-7 | once | . | TRBV21-1 | CASRRGSYEQYF | TGTGCCAGCAGGCGGGGCTCCTACGAGCAGTACTTC
TRBJ2-1 | . | . | TRBV29-1 | CSVPSRAGLSNEQFF | TGCAGCGTTCCCTCACGGGCGGGTCTCTCCAATGAGCAGTTCTTC